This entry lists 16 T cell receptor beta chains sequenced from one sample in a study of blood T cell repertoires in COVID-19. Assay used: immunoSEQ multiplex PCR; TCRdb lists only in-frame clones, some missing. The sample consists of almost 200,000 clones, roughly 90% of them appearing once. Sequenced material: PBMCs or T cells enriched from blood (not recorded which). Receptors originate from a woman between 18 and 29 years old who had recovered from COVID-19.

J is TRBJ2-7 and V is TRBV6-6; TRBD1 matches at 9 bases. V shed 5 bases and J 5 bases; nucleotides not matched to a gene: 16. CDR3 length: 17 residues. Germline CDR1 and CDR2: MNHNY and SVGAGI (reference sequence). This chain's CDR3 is CASSRSTGTGLVHEQYF. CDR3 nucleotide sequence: TGTGCCAGCAGTCGAAGTACCGGGACAGGGCTAGTCCACGAGCAGTACTTC.

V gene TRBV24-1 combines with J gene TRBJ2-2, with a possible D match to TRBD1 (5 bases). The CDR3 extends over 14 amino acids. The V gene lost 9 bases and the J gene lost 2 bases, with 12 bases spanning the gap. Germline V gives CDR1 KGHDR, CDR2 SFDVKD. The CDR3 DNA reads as TGTGCCACCTCCAGGGATCCTAACACCGGGGAGCTGTTTTTT. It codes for CATSRDPNTGELFF.

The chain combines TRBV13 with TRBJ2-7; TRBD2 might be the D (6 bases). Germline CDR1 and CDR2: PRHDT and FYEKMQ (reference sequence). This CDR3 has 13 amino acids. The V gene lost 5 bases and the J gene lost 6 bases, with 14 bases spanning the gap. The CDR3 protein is CASSPGLWGEQYF. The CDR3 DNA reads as TGTGCCAGCAGCCCGGGACTTTGGGGCGAGCAGTACTTC.

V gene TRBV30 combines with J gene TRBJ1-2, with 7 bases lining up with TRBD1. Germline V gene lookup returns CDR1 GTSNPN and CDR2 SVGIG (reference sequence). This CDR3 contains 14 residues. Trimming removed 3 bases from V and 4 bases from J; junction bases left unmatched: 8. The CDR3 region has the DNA TGTGCCTGGAGCAAGGGGGCGCGAGGCTATGGCTACACCTTC. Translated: CAWSKGARGYGYTF. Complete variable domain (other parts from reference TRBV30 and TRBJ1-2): SQTIHQWPATLVQPVGSPLSLECTVEGTSNPNLYWYRQAAGRGLQLLFYSVGIGQISSEVPQNLSASRPQDRQFILSSKKLLLSDSGFYLCAWSKGARGYGYTFGSGTRLTVV.

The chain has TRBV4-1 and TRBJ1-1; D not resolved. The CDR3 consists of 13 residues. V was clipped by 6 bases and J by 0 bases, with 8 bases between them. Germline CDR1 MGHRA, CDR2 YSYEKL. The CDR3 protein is CASRRNMNTEAFF. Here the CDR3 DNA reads TGCGCCAGCAGGAGGAACATGAACACTGAAGCTTTCTTT.

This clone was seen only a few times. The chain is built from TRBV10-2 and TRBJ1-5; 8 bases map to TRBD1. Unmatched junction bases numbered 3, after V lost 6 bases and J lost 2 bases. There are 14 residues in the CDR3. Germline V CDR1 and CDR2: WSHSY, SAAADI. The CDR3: CASRDREGNQPQHF. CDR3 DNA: TGCGCCAGCAGGGACAGGGAAGGCAATCAGCCCCAGCATTTT.

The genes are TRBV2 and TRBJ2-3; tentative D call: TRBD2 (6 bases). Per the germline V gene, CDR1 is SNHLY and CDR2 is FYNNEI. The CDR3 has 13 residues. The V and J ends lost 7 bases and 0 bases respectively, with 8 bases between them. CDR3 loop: CASMGTSTDTQYF. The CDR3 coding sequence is TGTGCCAGCATGGGGACTAGCACAGATACGCAGTATTTT.

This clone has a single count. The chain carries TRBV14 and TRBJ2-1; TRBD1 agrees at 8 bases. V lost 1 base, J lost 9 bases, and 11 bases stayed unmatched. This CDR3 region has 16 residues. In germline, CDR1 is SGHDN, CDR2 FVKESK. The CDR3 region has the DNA TGTGCCAGCAGCCAAGTACTGGGGCAGGGGGCCGTTGAGCAGTTCTTC. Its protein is CASSQVLGQGAVEQFF.

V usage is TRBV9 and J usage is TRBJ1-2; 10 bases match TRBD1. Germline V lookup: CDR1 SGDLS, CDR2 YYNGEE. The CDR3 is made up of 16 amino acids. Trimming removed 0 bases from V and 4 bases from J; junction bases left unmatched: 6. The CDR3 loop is CASSVEGTGVGYGYTF. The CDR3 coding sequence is TGTGCCAGCAGCGTAGAAGGGACAGGGGTGGGCTATGGCTACACCTTC. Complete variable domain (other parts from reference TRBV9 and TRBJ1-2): DSGVTQTPKHLITATGQRVTLRCSPRSGDLSVYWYQQSLDQGLQFLIQYYNGEERAKGNILERFSAQQFPDLHSELNLSSLELGDSALYFCASSVEGTGVGYGYTFGSGTRLTVV.

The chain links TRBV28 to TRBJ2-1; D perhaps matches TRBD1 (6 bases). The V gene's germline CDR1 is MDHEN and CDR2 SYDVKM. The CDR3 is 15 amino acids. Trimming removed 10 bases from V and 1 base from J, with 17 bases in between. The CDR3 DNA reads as TGTGCCACCACCGCCCCGACAGGATCCTACAATGAGCAGTTCTTC. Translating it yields CATTAPTGSYNEQFF.

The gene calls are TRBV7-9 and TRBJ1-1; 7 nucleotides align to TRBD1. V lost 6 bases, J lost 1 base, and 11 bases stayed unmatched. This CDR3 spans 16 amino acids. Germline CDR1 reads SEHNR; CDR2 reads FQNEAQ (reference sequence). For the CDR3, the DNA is TGTGCCAGCAGTGAATTGACAGGGTTACCGAACACTGAAGCTTTCTTT. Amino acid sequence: CASSELTGLPNTEAFF. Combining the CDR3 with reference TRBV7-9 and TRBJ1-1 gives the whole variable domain DTGVSQNPRHKITKRGQNVTFRCDPISEHNRLYWYRQTLGQGPEFLTYFQNEAQLEKSRLLSDRFSAERPKGSFSTLEIQRTEQGDSAMYLCASSELTGLPNTEAFFGQGTRLTVV.

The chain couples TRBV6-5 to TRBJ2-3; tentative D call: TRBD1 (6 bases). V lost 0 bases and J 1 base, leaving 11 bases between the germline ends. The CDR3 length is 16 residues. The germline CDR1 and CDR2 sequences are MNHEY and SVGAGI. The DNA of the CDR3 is TGTGCCAGCAGTTACTCAGGGGGTTTACGCACAGATACGCAGTATTTT. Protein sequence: CASSYSGGLRTDTQYF.

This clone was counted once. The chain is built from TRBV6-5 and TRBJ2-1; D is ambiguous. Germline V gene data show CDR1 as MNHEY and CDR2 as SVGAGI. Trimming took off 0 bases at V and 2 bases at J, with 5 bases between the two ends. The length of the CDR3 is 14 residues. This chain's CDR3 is CASSYSGAYNEQFF. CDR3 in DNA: TGTGCCAGCAGTTACTCAGGAGCCTACAATGAGCAGTTCTTC.

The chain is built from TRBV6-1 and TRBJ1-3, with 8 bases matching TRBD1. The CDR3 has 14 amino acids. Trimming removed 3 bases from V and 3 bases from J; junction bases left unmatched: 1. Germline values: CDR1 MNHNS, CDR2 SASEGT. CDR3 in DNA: TGTGCCAGCAGTGAGACAGGGGTTGGAAACACCATATATTTT. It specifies CASSETGVGNTIYF.

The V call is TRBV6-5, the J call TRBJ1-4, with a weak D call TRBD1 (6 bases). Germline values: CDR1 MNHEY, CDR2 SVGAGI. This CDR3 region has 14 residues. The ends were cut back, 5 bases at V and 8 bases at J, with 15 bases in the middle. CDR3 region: CASSPGRGGEKLFF. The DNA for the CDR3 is TGTGCCAGCAGTCCTGGGAGGGGGGGGGAAAAACTGTTTTTT.

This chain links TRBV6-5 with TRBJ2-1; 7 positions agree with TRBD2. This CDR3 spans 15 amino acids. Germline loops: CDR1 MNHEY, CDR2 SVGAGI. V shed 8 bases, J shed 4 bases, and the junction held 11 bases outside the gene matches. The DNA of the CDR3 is TGTGCCAGCTGGGTTACGGCGGGGGTTTACAATGAGCAGTTCTTC. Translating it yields CASWVTAGVYNEQFF.